This T cell receptor (beta chain) was documented in a study of siplizumab effects on memory and regulatory T cells. Clones were sequenced by immunoSEQ multiplex PCR, and TCRdb holds only the in-frame ones, with some missing. This sample has about 72,000 clones, with about 89% found just once. The CDR3 has 16 residues. The V and J ends lost 5 bases and 1 base respectively, with 17 bases between them. Germline V gene lookup returns CDR1 LNHDA and CDR2 SQIVND (reference sequence). The chain is built from TRBV19 and TRBJ1-1; no definite D call. The sequenced sample was CD8+ T cells sorted from blood. This receptor was taken from a human donor in good health. The DNA of the CDR3 is TGTGCCAGTAGTCCCCTCCGGCGAGGGTCGAACACTGAAGCTTTCTTT. It encodes CASSPLRRGSNTEAFF.